The clone carrying this TCR beta chain was detected a few times. What it recognizes is unknown. Using its own MiXCR run on the reads, TCRdb lists one record per CDR3 protein. The profile shows over 50,000 distinct CDR3 sequences, 20% of them singletons. This sample was included in a study of T cell repertoires in cytomegalovirus infection. Study-level points and caveats: The ex vivo response was dominated by HLA-C-restricted CMV-specific TCR beta clonotypes.

This TCR was recovered from a human donor in good health (CMV status not recorded). Some clones in this sample may be carry-over from other donors' samples. The sequenced sample was CD8+ T cells from cultured PBMCs, obtained from culture after CMV antigen stimulation.

CDR3 sequence reads: CASSPGLSDTDTQYF. CDR3 nucleotide sequence: TGTGCCAGCAGTCCGGGGCTCTCTGACACAGATACGCAGTATTTT. This chain links TRBV7-8 with TRBJ2-3; either TRBD1 or TRBD2 may fit D (5 bases each). The CDR3 contains 15 residues. The V and J ends lost 6 bases and 2 bases respectively, with 15 bases between them. Germline CDR1 reads SGHVS; CDR2 reads FQNEAQ.